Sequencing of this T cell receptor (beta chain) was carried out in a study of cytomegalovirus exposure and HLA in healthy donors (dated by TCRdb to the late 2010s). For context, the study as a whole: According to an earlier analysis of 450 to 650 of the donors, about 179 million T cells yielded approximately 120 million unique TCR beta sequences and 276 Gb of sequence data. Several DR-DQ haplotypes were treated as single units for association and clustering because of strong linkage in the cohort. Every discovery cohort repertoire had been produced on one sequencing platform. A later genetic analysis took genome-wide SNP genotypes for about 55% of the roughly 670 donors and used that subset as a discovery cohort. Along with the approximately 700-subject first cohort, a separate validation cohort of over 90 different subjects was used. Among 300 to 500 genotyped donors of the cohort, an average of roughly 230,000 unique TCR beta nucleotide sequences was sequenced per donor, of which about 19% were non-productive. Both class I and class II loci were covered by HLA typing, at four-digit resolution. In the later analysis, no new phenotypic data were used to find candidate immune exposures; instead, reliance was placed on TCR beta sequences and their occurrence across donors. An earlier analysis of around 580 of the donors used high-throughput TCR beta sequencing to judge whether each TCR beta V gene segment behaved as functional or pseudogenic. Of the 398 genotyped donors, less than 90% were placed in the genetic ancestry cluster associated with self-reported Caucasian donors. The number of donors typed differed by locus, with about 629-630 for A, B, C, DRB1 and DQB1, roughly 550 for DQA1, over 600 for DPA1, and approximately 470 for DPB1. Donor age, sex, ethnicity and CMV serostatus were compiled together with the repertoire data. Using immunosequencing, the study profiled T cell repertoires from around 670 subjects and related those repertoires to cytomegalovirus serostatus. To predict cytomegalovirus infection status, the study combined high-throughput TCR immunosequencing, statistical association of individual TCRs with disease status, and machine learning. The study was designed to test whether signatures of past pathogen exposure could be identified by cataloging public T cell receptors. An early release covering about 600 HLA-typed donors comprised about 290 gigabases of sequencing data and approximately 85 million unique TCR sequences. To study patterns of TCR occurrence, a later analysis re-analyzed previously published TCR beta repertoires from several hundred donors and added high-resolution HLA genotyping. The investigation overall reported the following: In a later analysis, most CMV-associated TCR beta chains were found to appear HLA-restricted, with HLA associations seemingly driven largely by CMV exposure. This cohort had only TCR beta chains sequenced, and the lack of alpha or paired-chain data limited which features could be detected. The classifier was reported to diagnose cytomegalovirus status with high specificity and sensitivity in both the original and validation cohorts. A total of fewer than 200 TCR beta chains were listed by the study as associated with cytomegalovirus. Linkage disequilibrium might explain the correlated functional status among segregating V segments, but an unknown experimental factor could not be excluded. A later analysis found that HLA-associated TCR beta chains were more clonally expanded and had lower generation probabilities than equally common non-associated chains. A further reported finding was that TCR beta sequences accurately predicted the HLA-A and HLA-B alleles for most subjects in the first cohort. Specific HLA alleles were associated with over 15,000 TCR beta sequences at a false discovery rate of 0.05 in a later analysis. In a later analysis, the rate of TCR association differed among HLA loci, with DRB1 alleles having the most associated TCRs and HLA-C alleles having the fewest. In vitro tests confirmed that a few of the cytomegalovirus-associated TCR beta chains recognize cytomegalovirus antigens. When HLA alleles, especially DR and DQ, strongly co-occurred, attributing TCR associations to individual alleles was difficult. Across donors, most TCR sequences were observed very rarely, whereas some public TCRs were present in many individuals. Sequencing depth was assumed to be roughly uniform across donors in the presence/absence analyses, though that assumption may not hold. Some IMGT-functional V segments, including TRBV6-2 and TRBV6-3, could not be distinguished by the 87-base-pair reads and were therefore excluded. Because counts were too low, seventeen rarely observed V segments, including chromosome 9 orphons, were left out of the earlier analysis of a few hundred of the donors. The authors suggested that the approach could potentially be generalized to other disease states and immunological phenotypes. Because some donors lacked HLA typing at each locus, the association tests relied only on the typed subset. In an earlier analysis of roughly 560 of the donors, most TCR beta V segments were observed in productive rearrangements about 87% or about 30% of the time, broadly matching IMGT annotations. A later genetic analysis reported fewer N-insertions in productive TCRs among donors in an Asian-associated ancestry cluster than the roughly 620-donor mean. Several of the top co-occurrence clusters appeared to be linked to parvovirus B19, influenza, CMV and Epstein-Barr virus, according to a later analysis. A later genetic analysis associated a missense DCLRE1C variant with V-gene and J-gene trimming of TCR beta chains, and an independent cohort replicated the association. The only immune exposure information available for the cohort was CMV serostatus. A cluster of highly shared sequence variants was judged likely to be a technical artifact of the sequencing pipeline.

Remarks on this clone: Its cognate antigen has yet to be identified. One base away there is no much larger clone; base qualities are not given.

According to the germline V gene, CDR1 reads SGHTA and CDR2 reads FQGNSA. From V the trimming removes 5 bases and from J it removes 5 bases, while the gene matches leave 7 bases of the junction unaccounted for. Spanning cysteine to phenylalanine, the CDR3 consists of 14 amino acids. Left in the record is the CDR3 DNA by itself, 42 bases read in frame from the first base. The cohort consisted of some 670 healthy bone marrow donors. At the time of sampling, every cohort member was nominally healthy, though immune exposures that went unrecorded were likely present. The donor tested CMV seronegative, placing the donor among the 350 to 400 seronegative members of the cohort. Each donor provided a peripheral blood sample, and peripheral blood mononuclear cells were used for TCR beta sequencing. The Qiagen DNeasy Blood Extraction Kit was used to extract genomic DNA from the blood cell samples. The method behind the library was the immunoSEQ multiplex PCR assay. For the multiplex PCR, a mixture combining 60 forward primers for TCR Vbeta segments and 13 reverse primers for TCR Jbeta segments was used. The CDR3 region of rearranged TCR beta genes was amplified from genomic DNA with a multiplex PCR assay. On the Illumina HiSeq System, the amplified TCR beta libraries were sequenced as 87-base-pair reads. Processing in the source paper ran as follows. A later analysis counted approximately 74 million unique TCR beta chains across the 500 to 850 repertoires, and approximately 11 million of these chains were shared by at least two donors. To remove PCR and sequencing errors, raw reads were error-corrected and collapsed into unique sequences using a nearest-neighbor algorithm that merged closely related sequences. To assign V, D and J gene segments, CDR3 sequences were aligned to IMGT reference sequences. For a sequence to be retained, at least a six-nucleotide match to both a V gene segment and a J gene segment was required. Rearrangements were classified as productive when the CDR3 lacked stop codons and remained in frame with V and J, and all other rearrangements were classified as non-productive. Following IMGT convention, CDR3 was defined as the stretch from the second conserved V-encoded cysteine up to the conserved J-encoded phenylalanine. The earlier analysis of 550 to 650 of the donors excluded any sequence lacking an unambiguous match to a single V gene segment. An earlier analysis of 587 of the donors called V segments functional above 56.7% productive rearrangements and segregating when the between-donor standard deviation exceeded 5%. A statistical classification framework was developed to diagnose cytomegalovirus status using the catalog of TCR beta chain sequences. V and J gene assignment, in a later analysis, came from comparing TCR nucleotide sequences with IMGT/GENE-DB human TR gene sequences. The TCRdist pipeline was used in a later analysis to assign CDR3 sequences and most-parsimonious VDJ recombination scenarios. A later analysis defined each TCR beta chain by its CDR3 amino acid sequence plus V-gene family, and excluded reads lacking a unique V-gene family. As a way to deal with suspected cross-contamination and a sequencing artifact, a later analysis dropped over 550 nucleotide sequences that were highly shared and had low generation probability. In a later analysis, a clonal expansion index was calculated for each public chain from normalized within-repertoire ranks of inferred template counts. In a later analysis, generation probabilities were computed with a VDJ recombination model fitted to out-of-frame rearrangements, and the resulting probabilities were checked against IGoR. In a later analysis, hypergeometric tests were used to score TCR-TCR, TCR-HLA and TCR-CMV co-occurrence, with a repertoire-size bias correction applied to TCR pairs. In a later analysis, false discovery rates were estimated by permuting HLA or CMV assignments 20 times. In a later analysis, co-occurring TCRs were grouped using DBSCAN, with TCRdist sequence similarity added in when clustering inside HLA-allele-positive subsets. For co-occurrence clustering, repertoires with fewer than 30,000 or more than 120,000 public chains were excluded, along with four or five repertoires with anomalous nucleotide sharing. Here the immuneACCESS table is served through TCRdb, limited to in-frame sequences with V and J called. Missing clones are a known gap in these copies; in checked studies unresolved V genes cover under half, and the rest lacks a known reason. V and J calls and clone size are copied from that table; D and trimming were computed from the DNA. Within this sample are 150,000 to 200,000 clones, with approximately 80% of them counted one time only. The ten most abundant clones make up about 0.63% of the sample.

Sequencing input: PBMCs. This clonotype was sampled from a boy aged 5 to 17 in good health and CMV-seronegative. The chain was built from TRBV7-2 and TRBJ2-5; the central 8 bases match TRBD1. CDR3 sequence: CASSVQGAQETQYF. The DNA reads TGTGCCAGCAGCGTTCAGGGGGCACAGGAGACCCAGTACTTC. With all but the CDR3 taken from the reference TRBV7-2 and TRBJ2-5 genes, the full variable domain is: GAGVSQSPSNKVTEKGKDVELRCDPISGHTALYWYRQSLGQGLEFLIYFQGNSAPDKSGLPSDRFSAERTGGSVSTLTIQRTQQEDSAVYLCASSVQGAQETQYFGPGTRLLVL.